Listed here are 13 T cell receptor beta chains from one sample, sequenced in a study of cytomegalovirus exposure and HLA in healthy donors. PCR involved 60 Vbeta and 13 Jbeta primers. The method was immunoSEQ multiplex PCR; TCRdb's version includes in-frame clones alone and lacks a portion of them. The sample includes 150,000 to 200,000 clones, about 90% seen only once; the top ten take roughly 0.2%. The material sequenced was PBMCs. The receptors were sampled from a girl younger than two in good health and CMV-seronegative.

The chain has TRBV5-1 and TRBJ1-4; a possible D gene is TRBD1 (6 bases). Germline CDR1 SGHRS, CDR2 YFSETQ. The V and J ends lost 3 bases and 0 bases respectively, with 27 bases between them. The CDR3 is 21 residues long. The CDR3 spells CASSSNSGTMPGLATNEKLFF. The DNA of the CDR3 is TGCGCCAGCAGCTCAAACAGCGGGACAATGCCGGGACTGGCAACTAATGAAAAACTGTTTTTT. Using reference TRBV5-1 and TRBJ1-4 for the parts outside the CDR3, the full variable domain is KAGVTQTPRYLIKTRGQQVTLSCSPISGHRSVSWYQQTPGQGLQFLFEYFSETQRNKGNFPGRFSGRQFSNSRSEMNVSTLELGDSALYLCASSSNSGTMPGLATNEKLFFGSGTQLSVL.

This rearrangement joins TRBV27 to TRBJ1-2, with TRBD1 matching 10 bases. This CDR3 contains 18 residues. Germline-derived CDR1 and CDR2 are MNHEY and SMNVEV (reference sequence). The J segment lost 4 bases and the V segment lost 0 bases, leaving 11 bases of the junction unmatched. The CDR3 DNA sequence: TGTGCCAGCAGTTTATCTGCCTTGGCGGGACAGGGGCTCTATGGCTACACCTTC. It yields the protein CASSLSALAGQGLYGYTF.

This chain links TRBV10-3 with TRBJ1-2, with TRBD1 matching over 9 bases. The V and J ends lost 11 bases and 8 bases, in that order; junction bases with no gene match: 6. This CDR3 has 11 residues. Germline V CDR1 and CDR2: ENHRY, SYGVKD. The CDR3: CASGQGIGYTF. CDR3 DNA: TGTGCCTCCGGACAGGGGATAGGCTACACCTTC.

This chain uses TRBV6-1 with TRBJ2-1; no clear D gene. The CDR3 is 15 residues long. Germline CDR1 is MNHNS and CDR2 is SASEGT. V lost 3 bases, J lost 6 bases, and 15 bases lay in between. CDR3 coding DNA: TGTGCCAGCAGTGAGTTCTTAACCGGCGGCAATGAGCAGTTCTTC. Translating gives CASSEFLTGGNEQFF.

This chain uses TRBV4-1 with TRBJ2-3; 7 nucleotides match TRBD1. Germline V gene data show CDR1 as MGHRA and CDR2 as YSYEKL. The CDR3 is 17 residues long. V was pared by 0 bases and J by 2 bases, with 8 bases of the junction left unmatched. This chain's CDR3 is CASSQDVIGQDTDTQYF. CDR3 bases: TGCGCCAGCAGCCAAGATGTGATAGGACAGGACACAGATACGCAGTATTTT.

The chain uses TRBV7-2 and TRBJ2-7; TRBD2 matches at 13 bases. The germline CDR1 and CDR2 sequences are SGHTA and FQGNSA. Trimming cost V 5 bases and J 7 bases; bases outside gene matches: 11. The CDR3 runs 16 residues. CDR3 in amino acids: CASSPRWTSGREEQYF. The CDR3 DNA is TGTGCCAGCAGCCCCCGATGGACTAGCGGGAGAGAGGAGCAGTACTTC.

V and J are TRBV5-5 and TRBJ2-5; 8 positions match TRBD2. This CDR3 is 14 amino acids long. Losses at the gene ends were 6 bases for V and 5 bases for J; bases not matched to a gene: 9. CDR1 and CDR2 from the germline V gene are SGHKS and YYEKEE (reference sequence). The CDR3 bases are TGTGCCAGCACCCTCGGGGGGGCGGCGGAGACCCAGTACTTC. Its protein product is CASTLGGAAETQYF. The full variable domain, in which reference TRBV5-5 and TRBJ2-5 provide the parts outside the CDR3, is DAGVTQSPTHLIKTRGQQVTLRCSPISGHKSVSWYQQVLGQGPQFIFQYYEKEERGRGNFPDRFSARQFPNYSSELNVNALLLGDSALYLCASTLGGAAETQYFGPGTRLLVL.

This chain links TRBV25-1 with TRBJ2-7, with 7 nucleotides matching TRBD1. The CDR3 has 15 amino acids. Trimming cost V 1 base and J 3 bases; bases outside gene matches: 6. Per the germline V gene, CDR1 is MGHDK and CDR2 is SYGVNS. The chain's CDR3 is CASSESDRDDYEQYF. Written as DNA, the CDR3 is TGTGCCAGCAGTGAATCTGACAGGGACGACTACGAGCAGTACTTC.

The V call is TRBV6-1, the J call TRBJ1-5; 8 bases align to TRBD1. Germline V gives CDR1 MNHNS, CDR2 SASEGT. V dropped 4 bases and J dropped 6; count of bases not matched to a gene: 5. The CDR3 loop spans 14 amino acids. The CDR3 reads CASSGTGIAQPQHF. CDR3 nucleotide sequence: TGTGCCAGCAGTGGGACAGGGATCGCTCAGCCCCAGCATTTT.

This rearrangement joins TRBV5-4 to TRBJ2-3; 9 nucleotides agree with TRBD2. V lost 1 base and J lost 4; bases outside the gene matches: 4. Germline V lookup: CDR1 SGHNT, CDR2 YYREEE (reference sequence). This CDR3 is built from 15 residues. The CDR3 loop reads CASSLSAGGSDTQYF. CDR3 DNA sequence: TGTGCCAGCAGCTTGTCAGCGGGAGGTTCAGATACGCAGTATTTT.

There are a few counts of this clone. The V and J genes are TRBV5-1 and TRBJ2-3; 10 bases line up with TRBD2. CDR1 is SGHRS, CDR2 YFSETQ, per germline. V lost 0 bases, J lost 4 bases, and 8 bases stayed unmatched. This CDR3 has 17 residues. The CDR3 protein is CASSLGLAGSSADTQYF. The CDR3 DNA reads TGCGCCAGCAGCTTGGGACTAGCGGGTTCGAGTGCAGATACGCAGTATTTT.

The V and J genes are TRBV14 and TRBJ1-1, with 8 bases matching TRBD1. CDR3 size: 16 residues. Germline V gene lookup returns CDR1 SGHDN and CDR2 FVKESK. V lost 4 bases, J lost 3 bases, and 10 bases stayed unmatched. The CDR3 here is CASSPGTGLKYTEAFF. The DNA of the CDR3 is TGTGCCAGCAGCCCCGGGACAGGACTTAAATACACTGAAGCTTTCTTT.

The rearrangement joins TRBV13 to TRBJ1-3; 8 bases fit TRBD1. V lost 1 base and J lost 7; bases outside the gene matches: 12. This CDR3 comprises 17 residues. The germline CDR1 and CDR2 sequences are PRHDT and FYEKMQ (reference sequence). This chain's CDR3 is CASSLVRTGKEGNTIYF. The DNA of the CDR3 is TGTGCCAGCAGCTTAGTCCGGACAGGGAAAGAAGGCAACACCATATATTTT.